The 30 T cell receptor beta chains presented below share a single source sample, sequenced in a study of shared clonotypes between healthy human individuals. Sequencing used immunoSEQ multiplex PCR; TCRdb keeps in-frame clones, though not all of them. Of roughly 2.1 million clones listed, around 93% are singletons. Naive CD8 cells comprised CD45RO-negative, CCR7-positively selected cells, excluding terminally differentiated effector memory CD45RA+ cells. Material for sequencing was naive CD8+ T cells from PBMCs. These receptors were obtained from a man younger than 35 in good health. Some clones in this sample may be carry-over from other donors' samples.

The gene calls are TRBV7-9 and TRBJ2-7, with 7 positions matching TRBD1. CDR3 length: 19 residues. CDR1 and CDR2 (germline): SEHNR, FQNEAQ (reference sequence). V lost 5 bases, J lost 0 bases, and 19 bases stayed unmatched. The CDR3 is CASSKTSGTEAESSYEQYF. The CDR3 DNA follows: TGTGCCAGCAGCAAAACCTCCGGGACAGAGGCGGAGAGCTCCTACGAGCAGTACTTC. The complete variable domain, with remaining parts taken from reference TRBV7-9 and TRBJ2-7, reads DTGVSQNPRHKITKRGQNVTFRCDPISEHNRLYWYRQTLGQGPEFLTYFQNEAQLEKSRLLSDRFSAERPKGSFSTLEIQRTEQGDSAMYLCASSKTSGTEAESSYEQYFGPGTRLTVT.

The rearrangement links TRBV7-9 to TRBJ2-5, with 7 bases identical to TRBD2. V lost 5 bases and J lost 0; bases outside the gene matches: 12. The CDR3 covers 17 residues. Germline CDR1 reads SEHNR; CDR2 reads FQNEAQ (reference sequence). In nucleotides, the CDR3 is TGTGCCAGCAGCCCGGACCGGAACGGGAGGTACCAAGAGACCCAGTACTTC. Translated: CASSPDRNGRYQETQYF.

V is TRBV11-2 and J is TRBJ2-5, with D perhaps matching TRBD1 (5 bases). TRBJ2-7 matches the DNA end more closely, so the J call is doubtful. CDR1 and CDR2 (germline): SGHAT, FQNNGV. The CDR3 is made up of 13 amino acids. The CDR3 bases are TGTGCCTCCCGACAGTCTGGCTCCTACGAGCAGTACTTC. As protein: CASRQSGSYEQYF.

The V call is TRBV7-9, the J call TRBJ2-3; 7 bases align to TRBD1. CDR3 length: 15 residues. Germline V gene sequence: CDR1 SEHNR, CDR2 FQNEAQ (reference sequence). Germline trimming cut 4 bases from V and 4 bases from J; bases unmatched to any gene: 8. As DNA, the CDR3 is TGTGCCAGCAGCTCCCAGACAGGGCGCGCAGATACGCAGTATTTT. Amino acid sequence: CASSSQTGRADTQYF.

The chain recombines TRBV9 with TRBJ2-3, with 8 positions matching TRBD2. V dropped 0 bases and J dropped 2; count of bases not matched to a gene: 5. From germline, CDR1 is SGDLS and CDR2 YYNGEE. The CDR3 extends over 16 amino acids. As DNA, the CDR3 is TGTGCCAGCAGCGTAGTAGCGGGGACTTACACAGATACGCAGTATTTT. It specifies CASSVVAGTYTDTQYF.

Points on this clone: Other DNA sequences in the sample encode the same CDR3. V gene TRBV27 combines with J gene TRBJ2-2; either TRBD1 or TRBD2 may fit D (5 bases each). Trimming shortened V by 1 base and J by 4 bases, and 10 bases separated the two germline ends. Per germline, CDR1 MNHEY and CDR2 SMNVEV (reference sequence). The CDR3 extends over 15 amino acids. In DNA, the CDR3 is TGTGCCAGCAGTTTATTAGGGACCGTCACCGGGGAGCTGTTTTTT. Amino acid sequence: CASSLLGTVTGELFF.

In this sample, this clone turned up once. The DNA of the CDR3 is TGTGCCAGCAGCCCATCCGGAGGGGCTGGAAACACCATATATTTT. Translating gives CASSPSGGAGNTIYF. The chain has TRBV27 and TRBJ1-3, with TRBD1 as a possible D gene (5 bases). V gave up 6 bases and J gave up 2 bases, with 14 bases separating them. CDR3 length: 15 amino acids. Germline V lookup: CDR1 MNHEY, CDR2 SMNVEV (reference sequence).

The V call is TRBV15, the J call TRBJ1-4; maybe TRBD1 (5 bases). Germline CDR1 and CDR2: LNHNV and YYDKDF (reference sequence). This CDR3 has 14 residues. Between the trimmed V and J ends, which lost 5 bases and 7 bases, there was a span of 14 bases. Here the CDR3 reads CATSLGTRVEKLFF. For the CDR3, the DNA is TGTGCCACCAGCTTGGGGACTCGTGTTGAAAAACTGTTTTTT. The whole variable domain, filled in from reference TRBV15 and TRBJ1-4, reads DAMVIQNPRYQVTQFGKPVTLSCSQTLNHNVMYWYQQKSSQAPKLLFHYYDKDFNNEADTPDNFQSRRPNTSFCFLDIRSPGLGDTAMYLCATSLGTRVEKLFFGSGTQLSVL.

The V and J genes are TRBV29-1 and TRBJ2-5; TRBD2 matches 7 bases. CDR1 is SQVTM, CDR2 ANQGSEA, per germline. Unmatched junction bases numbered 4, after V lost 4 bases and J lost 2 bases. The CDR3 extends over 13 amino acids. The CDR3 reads CSVVSGPQETQYF. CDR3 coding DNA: TGCAGCGTTGTTAGCGGGCCACAAGAGACCCAGTACTTC.

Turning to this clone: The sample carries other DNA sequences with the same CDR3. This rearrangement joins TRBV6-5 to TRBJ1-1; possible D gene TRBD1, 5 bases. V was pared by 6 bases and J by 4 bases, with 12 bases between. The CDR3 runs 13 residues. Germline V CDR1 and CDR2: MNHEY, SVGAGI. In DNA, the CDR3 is TGTGCCAGCAGGGAGCGCGGGGGCACTGAAGCTTTCTTT. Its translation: CASRERGGTEAFF.

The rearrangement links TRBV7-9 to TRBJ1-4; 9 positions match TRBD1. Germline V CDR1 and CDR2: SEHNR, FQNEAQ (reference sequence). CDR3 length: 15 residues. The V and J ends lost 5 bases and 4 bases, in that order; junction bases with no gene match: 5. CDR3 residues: CASSTTGGHNEKLFF. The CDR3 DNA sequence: TGTGCCAGCAGCACCACAGGGGGCCATAATGAAAAACTGTTTTTT.

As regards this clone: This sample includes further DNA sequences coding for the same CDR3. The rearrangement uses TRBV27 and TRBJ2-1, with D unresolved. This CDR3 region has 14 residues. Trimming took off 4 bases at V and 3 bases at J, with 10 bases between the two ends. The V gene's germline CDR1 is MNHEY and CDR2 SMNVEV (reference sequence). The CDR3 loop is CASSSALSYNEQFF. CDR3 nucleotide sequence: TGTGCCAGCAGTTCAGCCCTGAGCTACAATGAGCAGTTCTTC.

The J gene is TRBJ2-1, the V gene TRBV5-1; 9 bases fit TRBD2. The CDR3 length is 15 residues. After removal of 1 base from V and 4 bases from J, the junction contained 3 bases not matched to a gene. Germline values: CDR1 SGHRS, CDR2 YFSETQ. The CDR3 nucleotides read TGCGCCAGCAGCTTGTGGACTAGCGATTACAATGAGCAGTTCTTC. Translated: CASSLWTSDYNEQFF.

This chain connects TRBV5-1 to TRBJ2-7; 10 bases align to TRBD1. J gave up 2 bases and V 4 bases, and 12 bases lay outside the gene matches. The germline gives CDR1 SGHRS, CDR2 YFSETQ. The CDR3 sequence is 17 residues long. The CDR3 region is CASSALTTGTGAYEQYF. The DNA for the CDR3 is TGCGCCAGCAGCGCACTGACTACCGGGACAGGGGCCTACGAGCAGTACTTC.

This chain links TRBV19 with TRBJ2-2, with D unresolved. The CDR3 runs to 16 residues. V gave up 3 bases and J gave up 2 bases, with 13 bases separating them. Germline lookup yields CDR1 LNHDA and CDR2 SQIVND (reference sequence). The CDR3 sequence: CASSIPGRRNTGELFF. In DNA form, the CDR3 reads TGTGCCAGTAGTATTCCGGGCAGGAGAAACACCGGGGAGCTGTTTTTT.

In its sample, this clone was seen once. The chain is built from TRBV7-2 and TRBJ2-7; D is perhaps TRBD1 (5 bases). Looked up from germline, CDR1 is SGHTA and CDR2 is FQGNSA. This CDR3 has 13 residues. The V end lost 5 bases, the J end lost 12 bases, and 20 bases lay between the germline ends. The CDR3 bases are TGTGCCAGCAGCCCAAGATACGTAGGACATGGGTACTTC. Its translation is CASSPRYVGHGYF.

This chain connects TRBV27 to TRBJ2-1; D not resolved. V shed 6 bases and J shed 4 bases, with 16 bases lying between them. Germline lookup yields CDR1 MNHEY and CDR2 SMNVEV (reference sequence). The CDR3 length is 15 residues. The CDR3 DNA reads TGTGCCAGCAGCCCGGGTGGAATCTTATACAATGAGCAGTTCTTC. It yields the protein CASSPGGILYNEQFF.

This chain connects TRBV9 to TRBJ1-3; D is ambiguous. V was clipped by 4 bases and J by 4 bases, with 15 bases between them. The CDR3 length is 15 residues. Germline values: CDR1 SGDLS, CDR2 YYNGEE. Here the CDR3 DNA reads TGTGCCAGCAGCCCCCATGGAGCGGAAGGAAACACCATATATTTT. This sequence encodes CASSPHGAEGNTIYF.

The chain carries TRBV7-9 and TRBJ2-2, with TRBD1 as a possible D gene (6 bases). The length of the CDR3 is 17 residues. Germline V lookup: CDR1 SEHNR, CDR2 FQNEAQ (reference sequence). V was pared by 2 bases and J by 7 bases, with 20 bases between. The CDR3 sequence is CASSLSQGIRSNGELFF. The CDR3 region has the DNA TGTGCCAGCAGCTTATCCCAGGGGATAAGGTCGAACGGGGAGCTGTTTTTT.

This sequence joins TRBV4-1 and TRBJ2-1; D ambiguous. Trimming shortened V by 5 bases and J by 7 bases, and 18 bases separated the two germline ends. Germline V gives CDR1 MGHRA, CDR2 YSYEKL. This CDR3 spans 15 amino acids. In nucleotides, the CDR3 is TGCGCCAGCAGCTACGGGTCTCAAGCCCTTAATGAGCAGTTCTTC. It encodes CASSYGSQALNEQFF.

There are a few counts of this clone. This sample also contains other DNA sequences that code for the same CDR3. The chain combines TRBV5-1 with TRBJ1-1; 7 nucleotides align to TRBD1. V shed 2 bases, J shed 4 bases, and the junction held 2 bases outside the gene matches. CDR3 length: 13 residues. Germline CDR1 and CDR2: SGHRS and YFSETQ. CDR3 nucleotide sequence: TGCGCCAGCAGCTTACAGGGGAGCACTGAAGCTTTCTTT. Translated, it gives CASSLQGSTEAFF. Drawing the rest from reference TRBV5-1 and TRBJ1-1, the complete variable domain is KAGVTQTPRYLIKTRGQQVTLSCSPISGHRSVSWYQQTPGQGLQFLFEYFSETQRNKGNFPGRFSGRQFSNSRSEMNVSTLELGDSALYLCASSLQGSTEAFFGQGTRLTVV.

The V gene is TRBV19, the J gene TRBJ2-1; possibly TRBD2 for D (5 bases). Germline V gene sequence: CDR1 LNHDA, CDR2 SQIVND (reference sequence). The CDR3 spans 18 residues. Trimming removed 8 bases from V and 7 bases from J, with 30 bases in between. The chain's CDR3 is CASLSRTSGRGWRNEQFF. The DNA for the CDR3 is TGTGCCAGTCTTTCTCGGACGTCAGGCCGGGGATGGAGGAATGAGCAGTTCTTC.

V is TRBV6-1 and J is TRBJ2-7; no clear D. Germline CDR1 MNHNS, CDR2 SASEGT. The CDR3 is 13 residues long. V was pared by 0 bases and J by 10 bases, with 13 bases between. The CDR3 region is CASSEARVQYQYF. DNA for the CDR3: TGTGCCAGCAGTGAAGCCCGGGTACAATATCAGTACTTC.

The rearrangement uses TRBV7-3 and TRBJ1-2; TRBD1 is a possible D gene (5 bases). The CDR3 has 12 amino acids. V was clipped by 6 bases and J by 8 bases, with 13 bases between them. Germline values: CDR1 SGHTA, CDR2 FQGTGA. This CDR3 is CASRGWDQGYTF. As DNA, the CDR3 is TGTGCCAGCAGGGGGTGGGACCAGGGCTACACCTTC.

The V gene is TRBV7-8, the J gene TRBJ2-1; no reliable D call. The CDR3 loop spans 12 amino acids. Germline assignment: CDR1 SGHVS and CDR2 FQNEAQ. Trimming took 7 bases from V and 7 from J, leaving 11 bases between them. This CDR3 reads CASIQDGNEQFF. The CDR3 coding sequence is TGTGCCAGCATCCAGGACGGAAATGAGCAGTTCTTC.

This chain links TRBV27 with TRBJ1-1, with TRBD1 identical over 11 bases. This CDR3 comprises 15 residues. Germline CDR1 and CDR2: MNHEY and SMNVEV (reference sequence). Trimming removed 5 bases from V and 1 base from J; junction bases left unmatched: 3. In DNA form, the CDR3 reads TGTGCCAGCAGTGCGGGACAGGGGGGGAACACTGAAGCTTTCTTT. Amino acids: CASSAGQGGNTEAFF.

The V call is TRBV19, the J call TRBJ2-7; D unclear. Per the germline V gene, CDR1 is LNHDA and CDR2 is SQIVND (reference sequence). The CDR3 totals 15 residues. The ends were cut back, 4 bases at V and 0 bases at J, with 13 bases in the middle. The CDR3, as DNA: TGTGCCAGTAGTAGAGATGACGGCCGCTCCTACGAGCAGTACTTC. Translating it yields CASSRDDGRSYEQYF.

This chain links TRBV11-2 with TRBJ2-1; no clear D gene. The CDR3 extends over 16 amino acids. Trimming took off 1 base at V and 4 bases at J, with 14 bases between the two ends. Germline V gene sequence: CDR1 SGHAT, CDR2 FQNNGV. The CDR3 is CASSLVSVLGYNEQFF. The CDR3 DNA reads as TGTGCCAGCAGCTTAGTGTCGGTCCTAGGGTACAATGAGCAGTTCTTC.

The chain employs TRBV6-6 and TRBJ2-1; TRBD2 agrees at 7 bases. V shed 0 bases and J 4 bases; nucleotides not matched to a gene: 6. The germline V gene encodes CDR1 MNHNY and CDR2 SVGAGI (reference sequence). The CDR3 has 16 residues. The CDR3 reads CASSYSSLAEYNEQFF. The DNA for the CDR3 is TGTGCCAGCAGTTACTCTAGCCTAGCGGAGTACAATGAGCAGTTCTTC.

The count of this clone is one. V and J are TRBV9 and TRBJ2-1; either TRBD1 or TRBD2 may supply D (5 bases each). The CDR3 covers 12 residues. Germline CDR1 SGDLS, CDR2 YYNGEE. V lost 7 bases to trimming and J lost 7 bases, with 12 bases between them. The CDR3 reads CASGLGENEQFF. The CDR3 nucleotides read TGTGCCAGCGGCCTGGGGGAGAATGAGCAGTTCTTC.